This is a list of T cell receptor beta chains from one sample in a study of T-cell memory formation after mild COVID-19. A single record per CDR3 protein comes from TCRdb applying MiXCR to the 5' RACE reads. This table has more than 300,000 distinct CDR3 sequences, roughly 13% appearing once. Sequencing was carried out using PBMCs or a T cell subset sorted from them (not recorded which). The receptors here all came from a man aged 18 to 35 who had mild COVID-19 (a few samples of this study predate the infection). Cell type and time point are not known. Both conserved end residues are trimmed from each CDR3. Fields, in order: V gene, clone size, J gene, CDR3 protein. Size values are once, few and many counts, or a class for expanded clones, and some rows have none.

>TRBV5-1|few|TRBJ2-1
ASSLTSGGQKEF
>TRBV20-1|-|TRBJ1-1
SATEGNTEAF
>TRBV12-3/TRBV12-4|few|TRBJ1-1
ASSAQGRGVLMNTEAF
>TRBV10-3|few|TRBJ2-3
AISYQDTQY
>TRBV24-1|-|TRBJ1-2
ATSDWQGYT
>TRBV4-2|many|TRBJ2-7
ASSRLGRGDGTYEQY
>TRBV20-1|-|TRBJ2-3
SARPLSTDTQY
>TRBV7-2|many|TRBJ1-2
ASSFTYQGQGNGYT
>TRBV4-1|many|TRBJ1-2
ASSHGAGVNYGYT
>TRBV5-6|-|TRBJ1-4
ASSLRPDEKLF
>TRBV7-6|few|TRBJ2-1
ASSLYSGGDFPEQF
>TRBV4-2|many|TRBJ1-4
ASSQDGRELF
>TRBV7-9|-|TRBJ1-4
ASSPAYAADGEKLF
>TRBV4-1|few|TRBJ2-5
ASRGGRETQY
>TRBV9|-|TRBJ2-6
ASGTGSGANVLT
>TRBV2|few|TRBJ2-4
ASILDRGNIQY
>TRBV9|-|TRBJ1-3
ASTPGWGPGNTIY
>TRBV6-2/TRBV6-3|few|TRBJ2-2
ASSYSSQGITGELF
>TRBV7-8|many|TRBJ1-2
ASSRQSGGDGYT
>TRBV7-2|-|TRBJ2-1
ASSSGQEEF
>TRBV6-2/TRBV6-3|-|TRBJ1-6
ASKRDSPLH
>TRBV10-3|-|TRBJ2-3
AISPLAGEGDTQY
>TRBV6-1|-|TRBJ2-3
ASSLGHQGVTDTQY
>TRBV29-1|few|TRBJ2-2
SVLGPQSWGELF
>TRBV6-5|-|TRBJ2-5
ASSYPEGTQY
>TRBV7-6|-|TRBJ2-2
ASSSPLVGTGELF
>TRBV20-1|few|TRBJ1-6
SAFSGTGTNSPLH
>TRBV7-8|-|TRBJ2-5
ASSRRQGGETQY
>TRBV25-1|-|TRBJ1-1
ASSPTGGKGAF
>TRBV29-1|few|TRBJ2-7
SVTGAYEQY
>TRBV7-2|few|TRBJ1-2
ASSLIDTPIYGYT
>TRBV7-3|-|TRBJ2-5
ASSPKWGARETQY
>TRBV20-1|few|TRBJ2-3
SEAGGLTDTQY
>TRBV4-1|-|TRBJ1-2
ASSQSTGSSGYT
>TRBV4-3|few|TRBJ2-3
ASSHQAGGSTDTQY
>TRBV29-1|-|TRBJ2-1
SVEDFGPTENEQF
>TRBV15|few|TRBJ1-2
ATSGGQGDGYT
>TRBV24-1|few|TRBJ2-7
ATSDSGTSRYEQY
>TRBV30|few|TRBJ1-5
AWSPRGGYLSNQPQH
>TRBV20-1|-|TRBJ1-2
SAFSDKDYGYT
>TRBV5-1|-|TRBJ2-7
ASSMGRSPGEQY
>TRBV28|many|TRBJ2-2
ASSLTHNTGELF
>TRBV27|few|TRBJ1-6
ASSAQGGAGTPLH
>TRBV7-3|-|TRBJ2-3
ASSQGVERDTQY
>TRBV5-4|few|TRBJ1-1
ASSPIFTGKNTEAF
>TRBV29-1|many|TRBJ2-1
SVVTSGYNEQF
>TRBV18|-|TRBJ2-3
ASSQTGLASGDTQY
>TRBV12-3/TRBV12-4|-|TRBJ2-2
ASRPLVGRGSRTGELF